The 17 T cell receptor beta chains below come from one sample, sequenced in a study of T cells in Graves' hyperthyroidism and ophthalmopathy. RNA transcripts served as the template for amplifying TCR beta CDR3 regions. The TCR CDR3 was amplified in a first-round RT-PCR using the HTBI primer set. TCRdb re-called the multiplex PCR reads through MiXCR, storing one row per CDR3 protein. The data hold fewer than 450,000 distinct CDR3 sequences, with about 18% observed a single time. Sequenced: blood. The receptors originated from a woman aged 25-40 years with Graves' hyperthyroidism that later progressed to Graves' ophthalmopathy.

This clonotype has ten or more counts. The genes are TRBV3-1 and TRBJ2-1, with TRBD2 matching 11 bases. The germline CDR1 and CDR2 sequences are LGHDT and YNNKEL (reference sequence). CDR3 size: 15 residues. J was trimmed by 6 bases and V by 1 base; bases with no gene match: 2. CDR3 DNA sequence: TGTGCCAGCAGCCAAGCTCTAGCGGGAGGCAATGAGCAGTTCTTC. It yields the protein CASSQALAGGNEQFF.

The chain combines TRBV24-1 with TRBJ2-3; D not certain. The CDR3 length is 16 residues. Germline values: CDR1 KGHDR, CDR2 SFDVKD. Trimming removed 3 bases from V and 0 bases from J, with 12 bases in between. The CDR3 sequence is CATSDPEPISTDTQYF. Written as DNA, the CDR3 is TGTGCCACCAGTGATCCTGAACCCATCAGCACAGATACGCAGTATTTT.

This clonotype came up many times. The CDR3 DNA follows: TGCGCCAGCAGCTCGGGGGATTTCACTGAAGCTTTCTTT. Amino acid sequence: CASSSGDFTEAFF. The V and J genes are TRBV5-1 and TRBJ1-1; perhaps TRBD1 as D (5 bases). V lost 3 bases and J lost 4, with 10 bases in between. The CDR3 extends over 13 amino acids. Germline assignment: CDR1 SGHRS and CDR2 YFSETQ.

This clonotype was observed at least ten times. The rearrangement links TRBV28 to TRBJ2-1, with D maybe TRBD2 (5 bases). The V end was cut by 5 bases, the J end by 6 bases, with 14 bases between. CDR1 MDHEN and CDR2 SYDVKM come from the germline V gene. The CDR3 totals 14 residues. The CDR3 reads CASSRDYRRNEQFF. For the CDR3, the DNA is TGTGCCAGCAGTCGAGACTATCGGCGCAATGAGCAGTTCTTC.

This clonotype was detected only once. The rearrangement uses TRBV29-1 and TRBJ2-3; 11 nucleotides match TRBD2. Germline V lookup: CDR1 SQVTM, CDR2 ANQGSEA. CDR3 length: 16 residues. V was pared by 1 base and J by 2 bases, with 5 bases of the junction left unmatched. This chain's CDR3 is CSVEGGTSGFTDTQYF. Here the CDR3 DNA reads TGCAGCGTTGAAGGAGGGACTAGCGGATTCACAGATACGCAGTATTTT.

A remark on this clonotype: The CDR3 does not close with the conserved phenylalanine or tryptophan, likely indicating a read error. The CDR3 DNA is TGTGCCAGCAGCTTAAGTATGGGCCGAGGCACTGAAGCTTTCCTT. It translates to CASSLSMGRGTEAFL. The rearrangement uses TRBV13 and TRBJ1-1; D gene ambiguous. Germline V gives CDR1 PRHDT, CDR2 FYEKMQ (reference sequence). The length of the CDR3 is 15 residues. V was shortened by 2 bases and J by 4 bases, with 14 bases between the two germline ends.

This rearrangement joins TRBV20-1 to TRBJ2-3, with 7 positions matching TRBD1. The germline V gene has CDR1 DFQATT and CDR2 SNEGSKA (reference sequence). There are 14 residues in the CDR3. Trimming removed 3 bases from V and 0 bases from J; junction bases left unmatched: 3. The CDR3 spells CSARRGPSTDTQYF. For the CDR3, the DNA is TGCAGTGCTAGGAGGGGGCCCAGCACAGATACGCAGTATTTT.

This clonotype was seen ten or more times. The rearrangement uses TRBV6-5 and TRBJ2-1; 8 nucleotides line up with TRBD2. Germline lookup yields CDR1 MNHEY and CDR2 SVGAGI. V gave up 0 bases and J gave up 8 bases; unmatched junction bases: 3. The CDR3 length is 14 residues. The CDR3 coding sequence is TGTGCCAGCAGTTACTCTGAACTAGCGGATGAGCAGTTCTTC. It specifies CASSYSELADEQFF.

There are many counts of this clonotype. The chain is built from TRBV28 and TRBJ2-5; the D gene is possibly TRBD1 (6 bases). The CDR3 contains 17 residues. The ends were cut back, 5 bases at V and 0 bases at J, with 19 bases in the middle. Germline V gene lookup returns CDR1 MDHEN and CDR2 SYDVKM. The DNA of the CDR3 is TGTGCCAGCAGTCCCCCCTCGACAGGCTCGTACCAAGAGACCCAGTACTTC. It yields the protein CASSPPSTGSYQETQYF.

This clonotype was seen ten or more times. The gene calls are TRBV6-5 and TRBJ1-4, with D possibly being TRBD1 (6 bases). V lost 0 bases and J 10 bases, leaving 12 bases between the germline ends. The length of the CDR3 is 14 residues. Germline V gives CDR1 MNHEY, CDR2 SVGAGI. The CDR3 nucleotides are TGTGCCAGCAGTTACTCTGGGGGCGATGGAAAACTGTTTTTT. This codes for CASSYSGGDGKLFF.

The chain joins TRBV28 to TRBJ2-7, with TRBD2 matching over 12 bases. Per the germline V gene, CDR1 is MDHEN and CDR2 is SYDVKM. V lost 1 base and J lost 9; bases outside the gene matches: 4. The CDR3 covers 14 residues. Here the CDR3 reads CASSLSSGRAWQYF. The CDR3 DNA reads TGTGCCAGCAGTTTATCTAGCGGGAGGGCTTGGCAGTACTTC.

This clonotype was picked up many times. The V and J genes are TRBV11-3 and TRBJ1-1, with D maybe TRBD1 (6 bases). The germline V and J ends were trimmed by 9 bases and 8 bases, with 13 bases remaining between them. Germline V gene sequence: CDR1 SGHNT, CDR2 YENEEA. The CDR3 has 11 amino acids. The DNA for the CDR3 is TGTGCCAGTAGCGAAGGGGGGGAAGCTTTCTTT. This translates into CASSEGGEAFF.

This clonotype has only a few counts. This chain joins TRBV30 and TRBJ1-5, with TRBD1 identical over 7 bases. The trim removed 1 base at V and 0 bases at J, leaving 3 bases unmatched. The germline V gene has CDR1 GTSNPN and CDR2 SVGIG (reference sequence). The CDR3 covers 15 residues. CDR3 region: CAWSETGNSNQPQHF. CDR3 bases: TGTGCCTGGAGTGAGACAGGGAATAGCAATCAGCCCCAGCATTTT.

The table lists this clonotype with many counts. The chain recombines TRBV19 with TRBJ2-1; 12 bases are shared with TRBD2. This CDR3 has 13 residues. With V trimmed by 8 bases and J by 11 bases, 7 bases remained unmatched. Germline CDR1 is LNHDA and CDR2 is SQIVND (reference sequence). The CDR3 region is CASGALAGGQQFF. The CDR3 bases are TGTGCCAGTGGGGCGCTAGCGGGGGGGCAGCAGTTCTTC.

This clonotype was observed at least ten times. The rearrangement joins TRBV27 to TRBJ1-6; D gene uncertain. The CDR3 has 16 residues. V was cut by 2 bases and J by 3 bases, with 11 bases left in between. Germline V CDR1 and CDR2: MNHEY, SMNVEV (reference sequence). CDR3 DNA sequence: TGTGCCAGCAGTTTACTGCAGGACGTCTATAATTCACCCCTCCACTTT. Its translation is CASSLLQDVYNSPLHF.

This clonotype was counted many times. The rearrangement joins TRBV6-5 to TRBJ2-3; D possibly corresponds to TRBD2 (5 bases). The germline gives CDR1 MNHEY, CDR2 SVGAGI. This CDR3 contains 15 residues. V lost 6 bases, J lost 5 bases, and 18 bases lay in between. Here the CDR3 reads CASRPGRRTEDTQYF. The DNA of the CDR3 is TGTGCCAGCAGACCTGGACGAAGGACTGAAGATACGCAGTATTTT.

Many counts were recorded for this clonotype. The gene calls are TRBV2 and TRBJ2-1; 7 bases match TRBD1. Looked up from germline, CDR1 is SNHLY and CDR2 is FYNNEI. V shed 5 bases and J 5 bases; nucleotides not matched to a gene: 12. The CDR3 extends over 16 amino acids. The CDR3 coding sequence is TGTGCCAGCAGTTCGACCGGGACAGTGGTCAACAATGAGCAGTTCTTC. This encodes CASSSTGTVVNNEQFF.